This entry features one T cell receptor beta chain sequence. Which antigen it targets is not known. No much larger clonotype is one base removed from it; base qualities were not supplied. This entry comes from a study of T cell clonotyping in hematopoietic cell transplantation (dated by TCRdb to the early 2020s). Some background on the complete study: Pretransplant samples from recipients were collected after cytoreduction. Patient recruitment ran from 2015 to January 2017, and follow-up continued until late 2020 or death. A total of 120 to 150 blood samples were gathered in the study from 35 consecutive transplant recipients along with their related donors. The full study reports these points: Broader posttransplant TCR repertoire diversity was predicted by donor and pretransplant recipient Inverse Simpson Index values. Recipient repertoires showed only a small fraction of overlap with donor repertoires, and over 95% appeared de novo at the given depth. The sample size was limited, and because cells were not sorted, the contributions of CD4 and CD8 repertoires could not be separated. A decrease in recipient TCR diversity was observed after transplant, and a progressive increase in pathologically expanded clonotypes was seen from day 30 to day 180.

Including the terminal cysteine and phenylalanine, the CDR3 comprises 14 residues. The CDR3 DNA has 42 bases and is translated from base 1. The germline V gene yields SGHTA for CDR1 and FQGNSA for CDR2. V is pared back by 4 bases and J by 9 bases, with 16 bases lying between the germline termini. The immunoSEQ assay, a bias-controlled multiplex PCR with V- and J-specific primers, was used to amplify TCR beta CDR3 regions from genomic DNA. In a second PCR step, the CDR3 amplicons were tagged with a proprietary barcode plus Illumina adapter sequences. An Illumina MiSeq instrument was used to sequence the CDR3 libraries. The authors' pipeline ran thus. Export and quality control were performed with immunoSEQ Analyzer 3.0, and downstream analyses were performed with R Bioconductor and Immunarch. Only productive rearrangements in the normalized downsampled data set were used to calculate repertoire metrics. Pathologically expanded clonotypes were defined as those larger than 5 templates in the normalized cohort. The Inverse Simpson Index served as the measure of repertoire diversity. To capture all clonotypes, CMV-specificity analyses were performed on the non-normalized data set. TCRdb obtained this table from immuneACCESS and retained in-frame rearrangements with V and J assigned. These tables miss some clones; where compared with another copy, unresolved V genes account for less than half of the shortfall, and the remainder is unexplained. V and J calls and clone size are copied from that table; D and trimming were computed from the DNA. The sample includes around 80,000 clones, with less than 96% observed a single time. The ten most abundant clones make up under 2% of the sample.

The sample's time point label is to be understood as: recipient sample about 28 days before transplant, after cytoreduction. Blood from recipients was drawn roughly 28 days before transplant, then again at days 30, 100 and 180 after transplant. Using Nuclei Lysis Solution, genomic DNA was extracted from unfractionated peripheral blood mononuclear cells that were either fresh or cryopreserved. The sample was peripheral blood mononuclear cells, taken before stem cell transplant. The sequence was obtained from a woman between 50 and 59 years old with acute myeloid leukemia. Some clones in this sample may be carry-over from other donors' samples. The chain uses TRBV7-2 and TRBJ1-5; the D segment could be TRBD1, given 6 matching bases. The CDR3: CASSSQGDKGPQHF. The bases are TGTGCCAGCAGCTCACAGGGCGACAAGGGGCCCCAGCATTTT.